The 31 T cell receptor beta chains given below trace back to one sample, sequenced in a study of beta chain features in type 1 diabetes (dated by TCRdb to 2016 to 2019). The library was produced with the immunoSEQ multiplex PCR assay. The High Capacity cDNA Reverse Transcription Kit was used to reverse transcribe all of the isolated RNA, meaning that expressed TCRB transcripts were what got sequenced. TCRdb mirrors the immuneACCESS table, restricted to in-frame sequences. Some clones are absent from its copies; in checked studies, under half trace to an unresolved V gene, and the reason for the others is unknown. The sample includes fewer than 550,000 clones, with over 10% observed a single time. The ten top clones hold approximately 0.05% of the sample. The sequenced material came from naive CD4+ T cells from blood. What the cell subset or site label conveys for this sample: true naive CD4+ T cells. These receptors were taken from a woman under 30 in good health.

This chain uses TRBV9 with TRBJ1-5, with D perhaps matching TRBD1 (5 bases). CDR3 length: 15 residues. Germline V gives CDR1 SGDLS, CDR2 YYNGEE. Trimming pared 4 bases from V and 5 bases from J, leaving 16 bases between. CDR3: CASSLGWVGDQPQHF. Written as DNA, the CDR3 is TGTGCCAGCAGCCTGGGTTGGGTGGGGGATCAGCCCCAGCATTTT.

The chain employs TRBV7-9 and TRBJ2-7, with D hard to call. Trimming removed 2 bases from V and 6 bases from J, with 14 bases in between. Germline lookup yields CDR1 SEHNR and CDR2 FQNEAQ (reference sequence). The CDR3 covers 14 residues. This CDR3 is CASSLLFEGREQYF. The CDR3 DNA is TGTGCCAGCAGCTTATTATTCGAAGGCCGCGAGCAGTACTTC. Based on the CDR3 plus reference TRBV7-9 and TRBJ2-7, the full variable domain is DTGVSQNPRHKITKRGQNVTFRCDPISEHNRLYWYRQTLGQGPEFLTYFQNEAQLEKSRLLSDRFSAERPKGSFSTLEIQRTEQGDSAMYLCASSLLFEGREQYFGPGTRLTVT.

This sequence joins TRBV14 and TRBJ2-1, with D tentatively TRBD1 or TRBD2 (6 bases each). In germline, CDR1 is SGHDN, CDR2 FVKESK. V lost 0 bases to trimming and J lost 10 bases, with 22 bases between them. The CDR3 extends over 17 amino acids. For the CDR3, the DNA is TGTGCCAGCAGCCAAGACCCCCGGTCGGGGGCGGGTATCGAGCAGTTCTTC. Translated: CASSQDPRSGAGIEQFF. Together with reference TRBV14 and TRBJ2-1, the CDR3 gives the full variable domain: EAGVTQFPSHSVIEKGQTVTLRCDPISGHDNLYWYRRVMGKEIKFLLHFVKESKQDESGMPNNRFLAERTGGTYSTLKVQPAELEDSGVYFCASSQDPRSGAGIEQFFGPGTRLTVL.

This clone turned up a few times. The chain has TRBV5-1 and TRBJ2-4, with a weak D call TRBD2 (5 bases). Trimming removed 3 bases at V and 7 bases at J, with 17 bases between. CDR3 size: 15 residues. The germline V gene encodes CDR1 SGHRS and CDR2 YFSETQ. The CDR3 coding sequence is TGCGCCAGCAGCTCCACCTTCGGGGTGGGTAACATTCAGTACTTC. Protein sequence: CASSSTFGVGNIQYF.

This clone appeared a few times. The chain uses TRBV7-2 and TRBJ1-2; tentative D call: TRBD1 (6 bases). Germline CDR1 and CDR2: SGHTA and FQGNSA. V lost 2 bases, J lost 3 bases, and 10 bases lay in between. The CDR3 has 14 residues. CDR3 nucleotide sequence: TGTGCCAGCAGCTTACAGGGGAGGGACTATGGCTACACCTTC. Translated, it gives CASSLQGRDYGYTF. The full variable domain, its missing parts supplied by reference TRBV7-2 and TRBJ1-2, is GAGVSQSPSNKVTEKGKDVELRCDPISGHTALYWYRQSLGQGLEFLIYFQGNSAPDKSGLPSDRFSAERTGGSVSTLTIQRTQQEDSAVYLCASSLQGRDYGYTFGSGTRLTVV.

CDR3 in amino acids: CASSIGQLGGETQYF. Here the CDR3 DNA reads TGTGCCAGTAGTATAGGCCAACTAGGGGGGGAGACCCAGTACTTC. This sequence joins TRBV19 and TRBJ2-5; the D call may be TRBD1 or TRBD2 (6 bases each). Germline V CDR1 and CDR2: LNHDA, SQIVND (reference sequence). This CDR3 spans 15 amino acids. Trimming stripped 1 base from V and 5 bases from J, with 14 bases between.

CDR3: CASSSQGGFQETQYF. DNA for the CDR3: TGTGCCAGCAGCTCTCAGGGGGGGTTCCAAGAGACCCAGTACTTC. The chain joins TRBV5-4 to TRBJ2-5; the D gene could be TRBD1 or TRBD2 (7 bases each). V was clipped by 3 bases and J by 1 base, with 13 bases between them. The germline gives CDR1 SGHNT, CDR2 YYREEE (reference sequence). The CDR3 totals 15 residues.

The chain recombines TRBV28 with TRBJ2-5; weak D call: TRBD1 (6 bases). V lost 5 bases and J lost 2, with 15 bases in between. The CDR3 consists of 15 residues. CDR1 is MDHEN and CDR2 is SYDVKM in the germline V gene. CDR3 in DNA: TGTGCCAGCAGTCCACGAGGACAGTTGCAAGAGACCCAGTACTTC. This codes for CASSPRGQLQETQYF.

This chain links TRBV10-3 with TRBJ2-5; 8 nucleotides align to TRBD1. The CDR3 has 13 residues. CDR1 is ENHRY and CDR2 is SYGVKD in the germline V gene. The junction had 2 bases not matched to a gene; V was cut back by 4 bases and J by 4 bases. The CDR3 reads CAISGTGTETQYF. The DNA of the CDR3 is TGTGCCATCAGTGGGACAGGGACAGAGACCCAGTACTTC.

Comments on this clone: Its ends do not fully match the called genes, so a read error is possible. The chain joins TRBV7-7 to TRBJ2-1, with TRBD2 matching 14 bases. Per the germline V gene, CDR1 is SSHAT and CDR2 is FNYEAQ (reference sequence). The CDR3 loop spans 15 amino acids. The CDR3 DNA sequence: TGTGCTAGCAGCCCGGGACTAGCGGGAGTCAGGGAGCAGTTCTTC. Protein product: CASSPGLAGVREQFF.

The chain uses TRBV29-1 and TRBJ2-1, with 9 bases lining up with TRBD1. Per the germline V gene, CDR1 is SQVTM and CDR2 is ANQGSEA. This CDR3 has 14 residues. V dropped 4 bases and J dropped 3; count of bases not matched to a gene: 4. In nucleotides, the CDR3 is TGCAGCGTTGGCCTGGGACAGGGCTACAATGAGCAGTTCTTC. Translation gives CSVGLGQGYNEQFF.

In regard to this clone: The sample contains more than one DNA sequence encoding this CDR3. CDR3 loop: CASRRTGQETQYF. CDR3 sequence (DNA): TGCGCCAGCAGGAGAACAGGACAAGAGACCCAGTACTTC. The chain is built from TRBV5-1 and TRBJ2-5; D perhaps matches TRBD1 (5 bases). V was pared by 5 bases and J by 2 bases, with 10 bases between. The germline V gene encodes CDR1 SGHRS and CDR2 YFSETQ. The CDR3 is made up of 13 amino acids.

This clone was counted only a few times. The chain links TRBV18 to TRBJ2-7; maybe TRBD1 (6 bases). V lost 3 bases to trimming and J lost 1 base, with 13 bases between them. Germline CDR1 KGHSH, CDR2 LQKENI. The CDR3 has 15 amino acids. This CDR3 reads CASSPSGAGSYEQYV. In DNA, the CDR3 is TGTGCCAGCTCACCCTCAGGGGCCGGGTCCTACGAGCAGTACGTC.

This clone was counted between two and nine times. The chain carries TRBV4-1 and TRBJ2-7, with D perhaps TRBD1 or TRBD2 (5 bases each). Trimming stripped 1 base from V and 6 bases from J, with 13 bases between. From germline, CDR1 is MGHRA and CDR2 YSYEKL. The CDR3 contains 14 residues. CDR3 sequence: CASSQGGSGSEQYF. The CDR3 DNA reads TGCGCCAGCAGCCAAGGGGGGTCAGGGTCCGAGCAGTACTTC.

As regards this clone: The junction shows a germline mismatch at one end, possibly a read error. The CDR3 nucleotides read TGTGCCAGCAGCCAAGAGGACCCAGGACATTACGCCTTC. Translation: CASSQEDPGHYAF. This chain connects TRBV14 to TRBJ1-2; D perhaps matches TRBD1 (5 bases). In germline, CDR1 is SGHDN, CDR2 FVKESK. The CDR3 spans 13 residues.

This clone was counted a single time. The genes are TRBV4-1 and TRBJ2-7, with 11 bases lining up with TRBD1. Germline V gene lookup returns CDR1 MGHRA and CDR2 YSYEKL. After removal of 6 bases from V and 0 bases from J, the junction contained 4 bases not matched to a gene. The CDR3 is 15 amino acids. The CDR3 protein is CASSRGQGDSYEQYF. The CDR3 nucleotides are TGCGCCAGCAGTCGGGGACAGGGGGACTCCTACGAGCAGTACTTC.

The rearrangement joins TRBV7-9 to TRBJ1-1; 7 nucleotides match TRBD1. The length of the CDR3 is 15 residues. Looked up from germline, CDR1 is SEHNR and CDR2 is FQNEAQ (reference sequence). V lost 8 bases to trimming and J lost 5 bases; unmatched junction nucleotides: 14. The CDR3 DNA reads TGTGCCAGCGCGGAGAAGGGGGCGCGGGTTACTGAAGCTTTCTTT. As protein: CASAEKGARVTEAFF.

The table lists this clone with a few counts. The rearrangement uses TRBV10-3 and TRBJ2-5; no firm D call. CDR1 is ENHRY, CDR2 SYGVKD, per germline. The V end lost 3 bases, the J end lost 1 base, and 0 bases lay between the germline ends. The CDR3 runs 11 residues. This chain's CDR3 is CAISDQETQYF. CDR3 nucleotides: TGTGCCATCAGTGACCAAGAGACCCAGTACTTC.

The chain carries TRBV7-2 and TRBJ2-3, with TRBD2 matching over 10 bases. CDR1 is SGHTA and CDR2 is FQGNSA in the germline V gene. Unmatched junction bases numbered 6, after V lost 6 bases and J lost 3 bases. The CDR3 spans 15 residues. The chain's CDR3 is CASSLAGAGTDTQYF. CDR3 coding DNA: TGTGCCAGCAGTCTAGCGGGGGCCGGGACAGATACGCAGTATTTT.

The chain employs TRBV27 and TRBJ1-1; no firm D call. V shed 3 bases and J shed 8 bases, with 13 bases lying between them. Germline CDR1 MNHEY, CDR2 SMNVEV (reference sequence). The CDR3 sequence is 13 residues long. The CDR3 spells CASSFSGVREAFF. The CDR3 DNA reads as TGTGCCAGCAGTTTCAGTGGAGTTCGGGAAGCTTTCTTT.

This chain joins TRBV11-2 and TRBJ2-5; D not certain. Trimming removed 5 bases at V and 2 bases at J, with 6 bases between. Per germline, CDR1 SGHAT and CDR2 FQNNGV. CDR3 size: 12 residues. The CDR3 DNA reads TGTGCCAGCAGCCAACCACAAGAGACCCAGTACTTC. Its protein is CASSQPQETQYF.

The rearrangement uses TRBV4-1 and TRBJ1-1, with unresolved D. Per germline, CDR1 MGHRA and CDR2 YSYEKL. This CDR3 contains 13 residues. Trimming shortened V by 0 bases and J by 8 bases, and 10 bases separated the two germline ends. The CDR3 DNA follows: TGCGCCAGCAGCCAAGATCGGCAGGCGGAAGCTTTCTTT. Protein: CASSQDRQAEAFF.

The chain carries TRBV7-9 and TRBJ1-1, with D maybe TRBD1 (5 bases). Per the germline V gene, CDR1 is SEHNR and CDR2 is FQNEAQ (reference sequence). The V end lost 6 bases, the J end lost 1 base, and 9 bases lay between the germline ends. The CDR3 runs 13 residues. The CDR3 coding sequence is TGTGCCAGCAGATCGACAGCGAACACTGAAGCTTTCTTT. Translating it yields CASRSTANTEAFF.

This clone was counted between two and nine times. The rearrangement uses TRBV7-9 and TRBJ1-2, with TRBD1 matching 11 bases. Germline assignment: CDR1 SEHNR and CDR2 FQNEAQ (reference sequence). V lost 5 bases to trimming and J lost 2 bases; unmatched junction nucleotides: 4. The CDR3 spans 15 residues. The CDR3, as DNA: TGTGCCAGCAGCCGAAGGGACAGGGGGAACTATGGCTACACCTTC. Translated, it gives CASSRRDRGNYGYTF. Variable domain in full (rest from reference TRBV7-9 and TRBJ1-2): DTGVSQNPRHKITKRGQNVTFRCDPISEHNRLYWYRQTLGQGPEFLTYFQNEAQLEKSRLLSDRFSAERPKGSFSTLEIQRTEQGDSAMYLCASSRRDRGNYGYTFGSGTRLTVV.

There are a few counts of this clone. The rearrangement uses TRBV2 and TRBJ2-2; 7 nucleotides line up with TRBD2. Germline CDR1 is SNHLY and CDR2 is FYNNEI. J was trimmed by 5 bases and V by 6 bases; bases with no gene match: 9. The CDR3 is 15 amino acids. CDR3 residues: CASSALQGGTGELFF. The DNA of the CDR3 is TGTGCCAGCAGCGCACTCCAGGGAGGGACCGGGGAGCTGTTTTTT.

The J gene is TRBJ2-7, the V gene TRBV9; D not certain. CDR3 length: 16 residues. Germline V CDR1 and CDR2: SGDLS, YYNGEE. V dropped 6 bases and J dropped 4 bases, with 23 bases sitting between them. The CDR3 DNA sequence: TGTGCCAGCACCCAAGAGCCCCCCTGCAACCCTTACGAGCAGTACGTC. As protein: CASTQEPPCNPYEQYV.

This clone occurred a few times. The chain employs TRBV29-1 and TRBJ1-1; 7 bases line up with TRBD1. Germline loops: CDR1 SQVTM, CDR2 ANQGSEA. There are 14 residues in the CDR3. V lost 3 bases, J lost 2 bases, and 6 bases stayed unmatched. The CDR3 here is CSVEGQRVNTEAFF. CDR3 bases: TGCAGCGTTGAGGGACAGCGAGTTAACACTGAAGCTTTCTTT.

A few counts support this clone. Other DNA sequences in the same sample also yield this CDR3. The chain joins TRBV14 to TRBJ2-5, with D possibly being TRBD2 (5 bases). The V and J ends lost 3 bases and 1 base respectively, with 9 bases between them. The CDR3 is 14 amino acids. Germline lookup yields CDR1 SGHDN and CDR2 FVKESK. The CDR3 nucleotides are TGTGCCAGCAGCCAGGGGAGACCCCAAGAGACCCAGTACTTC. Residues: CASSQGRPQETQYF.

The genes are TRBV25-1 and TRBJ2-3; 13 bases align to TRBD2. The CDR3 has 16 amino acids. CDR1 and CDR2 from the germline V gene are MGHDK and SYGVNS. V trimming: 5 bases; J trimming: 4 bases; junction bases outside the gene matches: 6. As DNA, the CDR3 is TGTGCCAGCAGTTCGACTAGCGGGAGGACTCCAGATACGCAGTATTTT. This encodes CASSSTSGRTPDTQYF.

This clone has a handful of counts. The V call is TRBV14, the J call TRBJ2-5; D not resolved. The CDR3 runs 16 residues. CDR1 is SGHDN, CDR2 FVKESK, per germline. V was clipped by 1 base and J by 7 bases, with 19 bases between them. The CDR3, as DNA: TGTGCCAGCAGCCAAGGGTCCAGGCGTCCACGGGTGACCCAGTACTTC. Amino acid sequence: CASSQGSRRPRVTQYF.

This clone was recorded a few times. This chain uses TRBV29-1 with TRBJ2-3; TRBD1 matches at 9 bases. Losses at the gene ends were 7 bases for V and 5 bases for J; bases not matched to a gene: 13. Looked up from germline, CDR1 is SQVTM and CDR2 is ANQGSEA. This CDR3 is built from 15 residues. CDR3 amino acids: CSARKGQGRGDTQYF. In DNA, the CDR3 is TGCAGCGCCAGGAAGGGACAGGGAAGAGGAGATACGCAGTATTTT.